This T cell receptor (beta chain) derives from a study of CD8+ T cells in alopecia areata. Overall study: In an open-label trial, patients got 5 to 10 mg tofacitinib twice daily. Tofacitinib therapy lasting 6 to 18 months was followed by 6 months off drug. General observations from the study: Because one nonresponder was included, the link of baseline CD8+ expansion to response is considered uncertain.

A word on this clone: Its matching antigen is unknown.

Regarding treatment: oral pan-JAK inhibitor, 5-10 mg twice daily. Lesional scalp punch biopsies and peripheral blood were collected from alopecia areata patients. Extraction and reverse transcription of RNA yielded cDNA as the sequencing template. Profiling relied on immunoSEQ multiplex PCR, and the TCRdb table lists in-frame clones only, not all of them. Of approximately 280,000 clones in the sample, about three fifths are singletons; the top ten hold approximately 2%. Trimming cost V 4 bases and J 13 bases, with 19 bases left between them. CDR1 MDHEN and CDR2 SYDVKM come from the germline V gene. The CDR3 sequence is 13 residues long.

The chain couples TRBV28 to TRBJ1-2, with D hard to call. The sample consisted of CD4+ T cells sorted from blood, taken at week 24, from a patient treated with tofacitinib. The TCR sequence derives from a human donor with alopecia areata. CDR3 sequence (DNA): TGTGCCAGCAGTTCAGCCACACCGCCCGAGGGCACCTTC. Translation: CASSSATPPEGTF.